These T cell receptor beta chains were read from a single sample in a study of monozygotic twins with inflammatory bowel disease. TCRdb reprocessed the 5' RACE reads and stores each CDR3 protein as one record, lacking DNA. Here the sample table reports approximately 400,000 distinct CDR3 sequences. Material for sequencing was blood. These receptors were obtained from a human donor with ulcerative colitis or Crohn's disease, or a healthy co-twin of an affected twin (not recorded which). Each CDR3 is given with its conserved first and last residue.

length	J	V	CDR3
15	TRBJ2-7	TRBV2	CASSARGQGFYEQYF
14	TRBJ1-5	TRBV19	CASRTGEIFKPQHF
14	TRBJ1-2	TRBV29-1	CSVEDRIGVYGYTF
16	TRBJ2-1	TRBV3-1	CASSQGHGGTSNEQFF
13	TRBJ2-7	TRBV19	CASSGSPSYEQYF
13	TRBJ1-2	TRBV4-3	CASSQYRNYGYTF
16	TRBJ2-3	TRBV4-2	CASSQVFQGSTDTQYF
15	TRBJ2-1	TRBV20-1	CSARVGGPLQWEQFF
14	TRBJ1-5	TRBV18	CASSPVNDNQPQHF
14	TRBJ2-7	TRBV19	CASSIKTSGSPQYF
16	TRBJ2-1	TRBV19	CATVTRQGAGYNEQFF
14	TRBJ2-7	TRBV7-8	CASSLAGSPREQYF
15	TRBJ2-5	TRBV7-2	CASSSGTSGAETQYF
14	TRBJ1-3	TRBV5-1	CASSLAGGGNTIYF
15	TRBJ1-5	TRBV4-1	CASSQVDRGNQPQHF
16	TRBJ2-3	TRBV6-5	CASSYSGAGVADTQYF
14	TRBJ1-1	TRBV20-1	CSAPRPGLNTEAFF
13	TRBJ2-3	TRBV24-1	CATSEGGSDTQYF
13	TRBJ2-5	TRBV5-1	CASSVGRQETQYF
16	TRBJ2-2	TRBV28	CASSFLAGGPSGELFF
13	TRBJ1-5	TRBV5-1	CASSLGEGQPQHF
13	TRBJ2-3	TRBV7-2	CASSSGDGDTQYF
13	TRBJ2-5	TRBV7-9	CASSPGVGETQYF
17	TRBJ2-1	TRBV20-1	CSARHVRGGRLVDEQFF
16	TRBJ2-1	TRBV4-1	CASSQVHRVINNEQFF
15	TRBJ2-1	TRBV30	CAWRGTSGNTGEQFF
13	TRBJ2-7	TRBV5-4	CASSTAGGNEQYF
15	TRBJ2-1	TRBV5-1	CASSLVAGTYNEQFF
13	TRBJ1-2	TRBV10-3	CAISEKVNYGYTF
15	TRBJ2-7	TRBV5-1	CASSSAGQGSYEQYF
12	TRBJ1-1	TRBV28	CATFSQNTEAFF
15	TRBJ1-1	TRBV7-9	CASSIPRSGSTEAFF
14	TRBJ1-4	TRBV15	CATSSGGSNEKLFF